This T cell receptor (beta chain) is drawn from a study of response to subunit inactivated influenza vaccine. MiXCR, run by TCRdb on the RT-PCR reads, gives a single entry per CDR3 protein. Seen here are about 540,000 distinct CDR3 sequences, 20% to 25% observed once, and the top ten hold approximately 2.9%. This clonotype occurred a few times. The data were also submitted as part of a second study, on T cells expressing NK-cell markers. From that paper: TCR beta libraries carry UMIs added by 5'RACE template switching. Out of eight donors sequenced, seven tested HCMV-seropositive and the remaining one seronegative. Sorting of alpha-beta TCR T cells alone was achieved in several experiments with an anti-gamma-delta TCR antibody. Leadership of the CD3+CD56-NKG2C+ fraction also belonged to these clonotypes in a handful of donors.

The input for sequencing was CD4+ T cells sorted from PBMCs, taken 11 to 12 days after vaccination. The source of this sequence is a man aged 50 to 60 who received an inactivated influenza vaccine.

The CDR3 nucleotides are TGTGCCAGCAGCAGAGACTTGACTAGCGGGGGGGCGAGGGCCAAAAACATTCAGTACTTC. Amino acid sequence: CASSRDLTSGGARAKNIQYF. The chain uses TRBV21-1 and TRBJ2-4; the D call TRBD2 from the table was never checked on the DNA. TRBV21-1 is termed a pseudogene. CDR3 length: 20 residues.